This T cell receptor (beta chain) was obtained from a study of OX40 agonist ivuxolimab in advanced cancers. A single count supports this clone. This CDR3 has 15 amino acids. The junction had 2 bases not matched to a gene; V was cut back by 2 bases and J by 5 bases. CDR1 SEHNR and CDR2 FQNEAQ come from the germline V gene (reference sequence). The table came from immunoSEQ multiplex PCR; TCRdb's copy has only in-frame clones and leaves some out. Of 49,000 or so clones listed, around nine tenths are singletons. The V and J genes are TRBV7-9 and TRBJ2-5; 13 nucleotides line up with TRBD2. Here the sequenced sample was CD4+ or CD8+ T cells sorted from blood, taken in a trial of the OX40 agonist ivuxolimab. This clonotype was obtained from an adult with an advanced solid tumor such as melanoma, head and neck, liver or kidney cancer. CDR3 sequence reads: CASSLRLAGGETQYF. CDR3 in DNA: TGTGCCAGCAGCTTAAGACTAGCGGGGGGTGAGACCCAGTACTTC. Supplemented by reference TRBV7-9 and TRBJ2-5, the full variable domain reads DTGVSQNPRHKITKRGQNVTFRCDPISEHNRLYWYRQTLGQGPEFLTYFQNEAQLEKSRLLSDRFSAERPKGSFSTLEIQRTEQGDSAMYLCASSLRLAGGETQYFGPGTRLLVL.